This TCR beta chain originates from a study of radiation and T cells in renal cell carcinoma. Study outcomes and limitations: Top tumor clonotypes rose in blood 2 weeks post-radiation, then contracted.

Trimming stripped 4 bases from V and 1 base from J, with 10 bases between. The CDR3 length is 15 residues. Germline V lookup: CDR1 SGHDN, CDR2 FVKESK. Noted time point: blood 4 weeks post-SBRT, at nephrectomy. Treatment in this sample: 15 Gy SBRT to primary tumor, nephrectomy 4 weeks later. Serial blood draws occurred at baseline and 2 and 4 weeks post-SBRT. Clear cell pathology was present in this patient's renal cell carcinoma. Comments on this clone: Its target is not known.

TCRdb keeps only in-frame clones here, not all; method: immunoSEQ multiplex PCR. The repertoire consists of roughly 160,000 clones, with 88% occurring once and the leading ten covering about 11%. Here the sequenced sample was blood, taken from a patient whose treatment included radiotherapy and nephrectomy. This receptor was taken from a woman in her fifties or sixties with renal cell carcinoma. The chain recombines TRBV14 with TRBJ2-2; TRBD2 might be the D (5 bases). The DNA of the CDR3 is TGTGCCAGCAGCCCCTCACTAGGGAACACCGGGGAGCTGTTTTTT. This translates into CASSPSLGNTGELFF.